This T cell receptor beta chain came from a study of technical replicates of blood from several donors. Libraries were prepared by immunoSEQ multiplex PCR; TCRdb keeps only in-frame clonotypes and omits some of them. The data show about 80,000 clones, 86% seen once. Germline loops: CDR1 SQVTM, CDR2 ANQGSEA. This CDR3 has 14 amino acids. V was pared by 3 bases and J by 2 bases, with 5 bases of the junction left unmatched. The receptor was derived from a human donor in good health. Some clones in this sample may be carry-over from other donors' samples. The material sequenced was PBMCs. V usage is TRBV29-1 and J usage is TRBJ2-3; TRBD1 matches at 7 bases. CDR3 sequence reads: CSVDEGAPTDTQYF. CDR3 coding DNA: TGCAGCGTTGATGAGGGGGCCCCCACAGATACGCAGTATTTT.